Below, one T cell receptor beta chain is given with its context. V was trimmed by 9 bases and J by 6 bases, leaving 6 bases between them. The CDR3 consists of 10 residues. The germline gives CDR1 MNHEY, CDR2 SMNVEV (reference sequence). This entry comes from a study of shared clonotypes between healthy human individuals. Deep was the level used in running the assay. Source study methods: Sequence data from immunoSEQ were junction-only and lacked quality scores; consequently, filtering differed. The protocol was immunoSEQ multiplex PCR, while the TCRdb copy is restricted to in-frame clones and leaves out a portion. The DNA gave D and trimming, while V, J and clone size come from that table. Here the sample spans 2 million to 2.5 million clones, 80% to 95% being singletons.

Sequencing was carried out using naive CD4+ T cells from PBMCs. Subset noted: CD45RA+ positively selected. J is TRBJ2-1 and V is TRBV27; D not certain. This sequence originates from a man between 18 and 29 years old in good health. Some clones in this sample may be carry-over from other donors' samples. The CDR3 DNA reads TGTGCCAGTGGCCTCAATGAGCAGTTCTTC. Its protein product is CASGLNEQFF.